The present TCR beta chain was sequenced within a study of shared T cell receptors in the human thymus. Sequenced by immunoSEQ multiplex PCR; TCRdb stores in-frame clones only, minus some. The data show hundreds of thousands of clones, roughly 90% seen once. Trimming took off 4 bases at V and 7 bases at J, with 16 bases between the two ends. This CDR3 region has 14 residues. The germline CDR1 and CDR2 sequences are SGHDN and FVKESK. The same sample was also studied in work on human thymus T cells. According to that study: The sample donors, healthy Finnish infants, were having corrective surgery for congenital heart defects. Resections that were taken during corrective heart surgery supplied the thymus tissue. Reports from related research described highly overlapping thymic repertoires among unrelated individuals.

This rearrangement joins TRBV14 to TRBJ1-1; a possible D gene is TRBD1 (5 bases). The clonotype originates from a boy younger than two with a congenital heart defect. Material: thymocytes. This chain's CDR3 is CASSPLGGDFEAFF. The CDR3 DNA follows: TGTGCCAGCAGCCCTCTCGGGGGAGACTTTGAAGCTTTCTTT.